The next 23 T cell receptor beta chains were all read from a single sample in a study of chemoradiotherapy in HPV16-positive cancers. TCRdb's copy holds only in-frame clones and misses some; the assay was immunoSEQ multiplex PCR. The table shows 30,000 to 35,000 clones, with 80% occurring only once. The sequencing here drew on blood, taken from a patient who underwent chemoradiotherapy. The receptors derive from a human donor with HPV-associated anogenital cancer.

The count of this clone is one. CDR3 residues: CASSREGPLHF. The CDR3 DNA sequence: TGTGCCAGCAGTAGAGAGGGACCCCTCCACTTT. The chain couples TRBV6-6 to TRBJ1-6; D is uncertain. Trimming took off 5 bases at V and 12 bases at J, with 8 bases between the two ends. Per germline, CDR1 MNHNY and CDR2 SVGAGI (reference sequence). The CDR3 covers 11 residues.

The chain links TRBV6-6 to TRBJ2-5, with 7 bases identical to TRBD1. Germline CDR1 is MNHNY and CDR2 is SVGAGI (reference sequence). After removal of 4 bases from V and 12 bases from J, the junction contained 8 bases not matched to a gene. The CDR3 extends over 12 amino acids. Here the CDR3 reads CASSLTGKSEYF. For the CDR3, the DNA is TGTGCCAGCAGTTTGACAGGGAAGAGTGAGTACTTC.

The gene calls are TRBV7-9 and TRBJ2-7; D unresolved. The CDR3 runs 12 residues. V lost 1 base to trimming and J lost 7 bases, with 8 bases between them. Germline CDR1 SEHNR, CDR2 FQNEAQ (reference sequence). The CDR3 DNA is TGTGCCAGCAGCTTAGGAGTGGGGGAGCAGTACTTC. It specifies CASSLGVGEQYF.

The chain couples TRBV6-1 to TRBJ1-3; D is unresolved. This CDR3 spans 15 amino acids. The V gene lost 6 bases and the J gene lost 0 bases, with 12 bases spanning the gap. In germline, CDR1 is MNHNS, CDR2 SASEGT. CDR3 residues: CASRPNIYSGNTIYF. DNA of the CDR3: TGTGCCAGCAGGCCGAACATTTACTCTGGAAACACCATATATTTT.

The chain uses TRBV19 and TRBJ1-5; 7 bases are shared with TRBD1. CDR1 is LNHDA, CDR2 SQIVND, per germline (reference sequence). V trimming: 3 bases; J trimming: 2 bases; junction bases outside the gene matches: 4. The CDR3 totals 15 residues. The CDR3 DNA sequence: TGTGCCAGTAGTATGACAGGGTTCGGCAATCAGCCCCAGCATTTT. This translates into CASSMTGFGNQPQHF.

The chain uses TRBV4-3 and TRBJ1-1, with 7 nucleotides matching TRBD1. The CDR3 extends over 13 amino acids. J lost 10 bases, V lost 4 bases, and 9 bases had no gene match. The germline V gene has CDR1 LGHNA and CDR2 YSLEER. Written as DNA, the CDR3 is TGCGCCAGCAGCCTAACCGGACAGGACGTAGCTTTCTTT. Protein: CASSLTGQDVAFF.

The chain combines TRBV30 with TRBJ1-4; D is possibly TRBD1 (6 bases). The CDR3 has 12 residues. The germline CDR1 and CDR2 sequences are GTSNPN and SVGIG (reference sequence). CDR3 DNA sequence: TGTGCGGCCCAGGGGAGGGATGAAAAACTGTTTTTT. This encodes CAAQGRDEKLFF.

V and J are TRBV5-6 and TRBJ2-1; D remains ambiguous. The germline V gene encodes CDR1 SGHDT and CDR2 YYEEEE. The CDR3 sequence is 17 residues long. Trimming pared 4 bases from V and 0 bases from J, leaving 17 bases between. The DNA of the CDR3 is TGTGCCAGCAGCCCACTAACATGGGGAAGCTCCTACAATGAGCAGTTCTTC. Encoded protein: CASSPLTWGSSYNEQFF.

The chain carries TRBV25-1 and TRBJ1-3, with D possibly TRBD1 on 5 matching bases. The V end lost 9 bases, the J end lost 0 bases, and 18 bases lay between the germline ends. CDR1 and CDR2 from the germline V gene are MGHDK and SYGVNS. CDR3 length: 16 residues. CDR3 protein: CARGTGPTNSGNTIYF. The CDR3 bases are TGTGCCAGAGGTACGGGACCGACTAACTCTGGAAACACCATATATTTT.

The gene calls are TRBV11-2 and TRBJ2-7; the match to TRBD2 covers 9 bases. This CDR3 contains 14 residues. Germline V gene lookup returns CDR1 SGHAT and CDR2 FQNNGV. The trim removed 4 bases at V and 5 bases at J, leaving 6 bases unmatched. DNA of the CDR3: TGTGCCAGCAGCTCCGCGGGGGGGTTCGACGAGCAGTACTTC. Protein product: CASSSAGGFDEQYF.

This sequence joins TRBV2 and TRBJ2-5; no firm D call. V was clipped by 5 bases and J by 2 bases, with 12 bases between them. The CDR3 has 14 residues. From germline, CDR1 is SNHLY and CDR2 FYNNEI. The CDR3 DNA follows: TGTGCCAGCAGTCTCAACCCCCGGCAAGAGACCCAGTACTTC. It specifies CASSLNPRQETQYF.

The chain is built from TRBV7-9 and TRBJ1-3; perhaps TRBD1 as D (5 bases). Trimming stripped 5 bases from V and 2 bases from J, with 13 bases between. The germline CDR1 and CDR2 sequences are SEHNR and FQNEAQ (reference sequence). The length of the CDR3 is 15 residues. DNA for the CDR3: TGTGCCAGCAGCCGGGGACTTCTGACTGGAAACACCATATATTTT. This gives the protein CASSRGLLTGNTIYF.

The chain recombines TRBV5-1 with TRBJ2-7, with 7 bases that match TRBD1. CDR1 is SGHRS, CDR2 YFSETQ, per germline. The length of the CDR3 is 18 residues. The V and J ends lost 1 base and 4 bases, in that order; junction bases with no gene match: 17. The CDR3 DNA reads TGCGCCAGCAGCTTGACCCCGCCGACAGGGTCCGCTTCTTACGAGCAGTACTTC. Translating gives CASSLTPPTGSASYEQYF.

The V and J genes are TRBV7-2 and TRBJ1-2; maybe TRBD1 (6 bases). This CDR3 contains 13 residues. Between the trimmed V and J ends, which lost 6 bases and 7 bases, there was a span of 15 bases. Germline loops: CDR1 SGHTA, CDR2 FQGNSA. DNA for the CDR3: TGTGCCAGCAGGGAAACAGGGATCTTTGGCTACACCTTC. It specifies CASRETGIFGYTF.

V usage is TRBV30 and J usage is TRBJ2-3, with D tentatively TRBD1 or TRBD2 (5 bases each). This CDR3 has 14 residues. Germline-derived CDR1 and CDR2 are GTSNPN and SVGIG (reference sequence). The ends were cut back, 7 bases at V and 6 bases at J, with 20 bases in the middle. The CDR3 DNA reads TGTGCCTCTTCGGGGCTAGCTGGACATGATACGCAGTATTTT. This gives the protein CASSGLAGHDTQYF.

This clone was counted only a few times. This chain links TRBV10-3 with TRBJ1-1; D is perhaps TRBD1 (5 bases). Germline CDR1 ENHRY, CDR2 SYGVKD. Trimming took off 6 bases at V and 2 bases at J, with 10 bases between the two ends. This CDR3 comprises 13 residues. CDR3 nucleotides: TGTGCCATCAGGAGGGACCTTAACACTGAAGCTTTCTTT. Translating it yields CAIRRDLNTEAFF.

Written as DNA, the CDR3 is TGCGCCAGCAGCCAACTGACAGGGGTGGGTGGCTACACCTTC. As protein: CASSQLTGVGGYTF. This chain connects TRBV4-1 to TRBJ1-2; 8 bases agree with TRBD1. Trimming took 2 bases from V and 7 from J; bases not matched to a gene: 6. Germline CDR1 MGHRA, CDR2 YSYEKL. There are 14 residues in the CDR3.

The chain joins TRBV2 to TRBJ1-2; D is unclear. The CDR3 loop spans 13 amino acids. The germline V and J ends were trimmed by 8 bases and 6 bases, with 16 bases remaining between them. The germline V gene encodes CDR1 SNHLY and CDR2 FYNNEI. The CDR3 coding sequence is TGTGCCAGCGCTTGGAGGGATGTGGATGGCTACACCTTC. Translating it yields CASAWRDVDGYTF.

The gene calls are TRBV5-5 and TRBJ2-3, with D perhaps matching TRBD2 (5 bases). The V gene's germline CDR1 is SGHKS and CDR2 YYEKEE (reference sequence). CDR3 length: 13 residues. Trimming pared 0 bases from V and 5 bases from J, leaving 7 bases between. CDR3 in DNA: TGTGCCAGCAGCTTGGCCGGGGAAGATACGCAGTATTTT. Translated: CASSLAGEDTQYF.

The chain recombines TRBV18 with TRBJ2-5, with 11 bases identical to TRBD2. CDR1 KGHSH and CDR2 LQKENI come from the germline V gene. This CDR3 is built from 17 residues. V lost 1 base, J lost 1 base, and 5 bases stayed unmatched. The CDR3 sequence: CASSPRGTSGFQETQYF. Written as DNA, the CDR3 is TGTGCCAGCTCACCACGAGGGACTAGCGGTTTCCAAGAGACCCAGTACTTC.

The chain recombines TRBV9 with TRBJ1-4; possible D gene TRBD1, 5 bases. V shed 0 bases and J shed 7 bases, with 10 bases lying between them. The V gene's germline CDR1 is SGDLS and CDR2 YYNGEE. This CDR3 is 14 amino acids long. DNA for the CDR3: TGTGCCAGCAGCGTAGATGGGGGTAGTGAAAAACTGTTTTTT. Translated, it gives CASSVDGGSEKLFF.

The chain is built from TRBV2 and TRBJ1-2; 9 bases align to TRBD1. V lost 6 bases to trimming and J lost 8 bases; unmatched junction nucleotides: 13. The CDR3 runs 15 residues. CDR1 SNHLY and CDR2 FYNNEI come from the germline V gene. CDR3: CASRGTGPQVRGYTF. The CDR3, as DNA: TGTGCCAGCAGGGGGACAGGGCCCCAAGTTCGGGGCTACACCTTC.

The chain couples TRBV5-3 to TRBJ1-1, with D unresolved. TRBV5-3 is placed among ORFs of uncertain function. The CDR3 spans 15 residues. V shed 4 bases and J shed 5 bases, with 18 bases lying between them. CDR3 DNA: TGTGCCAGAAGCCATGGGCCGTCGAGTGGAACTGAAGCTTTCTTT. This sequence encodes CARSHGPSSGTEAFF.